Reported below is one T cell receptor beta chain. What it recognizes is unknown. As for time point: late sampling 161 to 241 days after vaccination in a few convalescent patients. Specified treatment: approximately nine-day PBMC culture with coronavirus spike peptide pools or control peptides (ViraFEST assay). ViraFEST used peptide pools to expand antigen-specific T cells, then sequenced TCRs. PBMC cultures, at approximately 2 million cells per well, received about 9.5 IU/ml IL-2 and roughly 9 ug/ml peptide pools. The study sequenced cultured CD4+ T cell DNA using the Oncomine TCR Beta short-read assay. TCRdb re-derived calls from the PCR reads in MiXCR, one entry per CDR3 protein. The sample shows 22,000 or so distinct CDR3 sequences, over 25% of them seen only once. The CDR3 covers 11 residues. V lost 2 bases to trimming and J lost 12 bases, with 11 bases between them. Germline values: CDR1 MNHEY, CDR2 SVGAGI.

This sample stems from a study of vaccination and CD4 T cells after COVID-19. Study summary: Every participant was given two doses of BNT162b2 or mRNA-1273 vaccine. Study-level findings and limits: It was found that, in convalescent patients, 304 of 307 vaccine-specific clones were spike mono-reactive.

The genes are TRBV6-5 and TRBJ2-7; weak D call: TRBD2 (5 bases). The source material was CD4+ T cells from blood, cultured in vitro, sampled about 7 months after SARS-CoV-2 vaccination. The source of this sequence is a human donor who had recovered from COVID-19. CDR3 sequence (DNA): TGTGCCAGCAGTTACGGGGAGACGTGGTACTTC. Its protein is CASSYGETWYF.